Reported below is one T cell receptor beta chain. In germline, CDR1 is LGHDT, CDR2 YNNKEL (reference sequence). With 4 bases removed from V and 4 bases from J, the gap between germline ends came to 17 bases. The CDR3 length is 16 residues. Original methodology: Amplifying reference gene primers gave estimates of nucleated cell counts. Generated by immunoSEQ multiplex PCR, the TCRdb table keeps only in-frame clones and is missing some. The V and J calls and clone size were taken over from that table, and D and trimming were inferred from the DNA. The profile covers tens of thousands of clones, with about 86% appearing a single time and 4.1% taken by the ten largest. The data belong to a study of blood T cell repertoires in COVID-19. The wider study: The United States, Italy and Spain were the sources of the acute and convalescent COVID-19 samples. Nucleic acid was either cDNA or gDNA, and it came from T cells, B-cell-depleted T cells, or PBMCs.

The clonotype was recovered from a man in his fifties with acute or convalescent COVID-19. Sequencing was done on a sample of peripheral blood. The chain carries TRBV3-1 (or the pseudogene TRBV3-2) and TRBJ2-1; D perhaps matches TRBD1 (6 bases). For the CDR3, the DNA is TGTGCCAGCAGCCGCGACTCAGGGGTCCCGTACAATGAGCAGTTCTTC. This sequence encodes CASSRDSGVPYNEQFF.